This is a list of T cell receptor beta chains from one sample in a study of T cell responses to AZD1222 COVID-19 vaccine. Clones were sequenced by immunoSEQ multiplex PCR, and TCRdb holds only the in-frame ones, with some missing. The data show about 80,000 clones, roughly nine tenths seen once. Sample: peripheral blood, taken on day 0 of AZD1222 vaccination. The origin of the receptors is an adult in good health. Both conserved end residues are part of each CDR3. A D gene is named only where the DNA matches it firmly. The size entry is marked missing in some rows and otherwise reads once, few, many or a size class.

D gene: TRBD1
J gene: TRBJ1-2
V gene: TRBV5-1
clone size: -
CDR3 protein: CASSPDRGGNGYTF
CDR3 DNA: TGCGCCAGCAGCCCAGACAGGGGCGGAAATGGCTACACCTTC

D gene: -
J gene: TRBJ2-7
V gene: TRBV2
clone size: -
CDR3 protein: CASSEAWGPEQYF
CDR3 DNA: TGTGCCAGCAGTGAAGCTTGGGGCCCTGAGCAGTACTTC

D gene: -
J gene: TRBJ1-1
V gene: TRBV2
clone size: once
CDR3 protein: CASSRGKAANTEAFF
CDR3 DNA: TGTGCCAGCAGCCGAGGGAAGGCTGCGAACACTGAAGCTTTCTTT

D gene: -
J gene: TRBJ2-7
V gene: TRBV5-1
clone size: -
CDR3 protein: CASSLGSGSYEQYF
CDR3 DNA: TGCGCCAGCAGCTTGGGGTCAGGCTCCTACGAGCAGTACTTC

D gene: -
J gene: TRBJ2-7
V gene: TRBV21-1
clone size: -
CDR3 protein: CASSKYSGRDEQYF
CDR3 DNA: TGTGCCAGCAGCAAGTATAGCGGGAGGGACGAGCAGTACTTC

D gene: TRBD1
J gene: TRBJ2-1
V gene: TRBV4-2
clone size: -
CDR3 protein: CASSSGTGSYNEQFF
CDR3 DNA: TGTGCCAGCAGCTCCGGGACAGGCTCCTACAATGAGCAGTTCTTC

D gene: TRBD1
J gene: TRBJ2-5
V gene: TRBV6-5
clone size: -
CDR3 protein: CASVRDSGTQYF
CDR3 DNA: TGTGCCAGCGTAAGGGACAGTGGCACCCAGTACTTC

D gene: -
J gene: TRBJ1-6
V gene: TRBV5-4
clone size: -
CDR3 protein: CASREGGTHNSPLHF
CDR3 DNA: TGTGCCAGCAGGGAAGGGGGTACTCATAATTCACCCCTCCACTTT

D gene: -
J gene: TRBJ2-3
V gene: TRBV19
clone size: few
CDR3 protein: CASISGREPTDTQYF
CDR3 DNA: TGTGCCAGTATTTCGGGCAGGGAACCCACAGATACGCAGTATTTT

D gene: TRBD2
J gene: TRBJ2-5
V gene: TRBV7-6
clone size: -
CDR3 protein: CASSFRLAGGVVETQYF
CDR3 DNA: TGTGCCAGCAGCTTTAGACTAGCGGGAGGAGTAGTAGAGACCCAGTACTTC

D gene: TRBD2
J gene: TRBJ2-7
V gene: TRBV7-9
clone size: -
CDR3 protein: CASSLPSAGLADPYEQYF
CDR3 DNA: TGTGCCAGCAGCTTACCCTCCGCCGGACTAGCGGACCCCTACGAGCAGTACTTC

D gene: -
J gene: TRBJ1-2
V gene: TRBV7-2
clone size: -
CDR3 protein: CASSLAASGRGYTF
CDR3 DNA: TGTGCCAGCAGCTTAGCGGCCTCGGGTCGGGGCTACACCTTC

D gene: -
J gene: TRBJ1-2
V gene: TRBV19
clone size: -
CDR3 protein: CASSTLDRFYGYTF
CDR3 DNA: TGTGCCAGTAGTACCCTGGACAGATTCTATGGCTACACCTTC

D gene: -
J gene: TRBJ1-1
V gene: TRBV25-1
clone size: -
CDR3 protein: CASRVRTSEAEAFF
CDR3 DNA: TGTGCCAGCAGGGTCCGAACGTCGGAAGCTGAAGCTTTCTTT

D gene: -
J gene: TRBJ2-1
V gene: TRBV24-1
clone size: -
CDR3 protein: CATSDPRDITNEQFF
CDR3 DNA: TGTGCCACCAGTGATCCGAGGGACATAACCAATGAGCAGTTCTTC

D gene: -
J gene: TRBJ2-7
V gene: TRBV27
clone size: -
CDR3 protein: CASSPTGTLNYEQYF
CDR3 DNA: TGTGCCAGCAGTCCGACAGGGACTCTTAACTACGAGCAGTACTTC

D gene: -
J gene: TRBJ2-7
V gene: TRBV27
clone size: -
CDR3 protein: CASSFSGTGAGEQYF
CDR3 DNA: TGTGCCAGCAGTTTCTCAGGGACGGGGGCCGGTGAGCAGTACTTC

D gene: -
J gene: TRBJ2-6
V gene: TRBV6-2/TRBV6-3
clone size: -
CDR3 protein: CASSPPRANVLTF
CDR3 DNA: TGTGCCAGCAGTCCCCCTAGGGCCAACGTCCTGACTTTC

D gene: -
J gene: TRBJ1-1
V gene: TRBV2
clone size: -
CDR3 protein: CASSHREREAFF
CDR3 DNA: TGTGCCAGCAGCCACCGGGAGCGAGAAGCTTTCTTT

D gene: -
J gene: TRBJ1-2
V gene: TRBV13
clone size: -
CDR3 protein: CASSLWGVNYGYTF
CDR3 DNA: TGTGCCAGCAGCTTATGGGGAGTTAACTATGGCTACACCTTC

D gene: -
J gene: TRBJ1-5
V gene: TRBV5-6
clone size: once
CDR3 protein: CASSILYQPQHF
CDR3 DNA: TGTGCCAGCAGCATTCTCTATCAGCCCCAGCATTTT

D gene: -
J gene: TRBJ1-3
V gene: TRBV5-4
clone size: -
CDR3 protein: CASSLASGNTIYF
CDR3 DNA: TGTGCCAGCAGCTTGGCGTCTGGAAACACCATATATTTT

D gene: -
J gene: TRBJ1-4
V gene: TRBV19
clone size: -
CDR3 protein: CASSMATGRGAKLFF
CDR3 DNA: TGTGCCAGTAGTATGGCCACGGGCAGAGGGGCAAAACTGTTTTTT

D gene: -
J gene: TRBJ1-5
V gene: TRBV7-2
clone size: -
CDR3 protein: CASSQSNSNQPQHF
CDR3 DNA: TGTGCCAGCAGCCAATCTAATAGCAATCAGCCCCAGCATTTT

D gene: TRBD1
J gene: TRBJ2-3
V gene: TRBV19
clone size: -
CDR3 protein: CASSLQGARTDTQYF
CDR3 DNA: TGTGCCAGTAGCCTACAGGGGGCAAGGACAGATACGCAGTATTTT

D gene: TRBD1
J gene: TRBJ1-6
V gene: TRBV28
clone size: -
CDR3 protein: CASSRRQGTSPLHF
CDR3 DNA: TGTGCCAGCAGCCGGAGACAGGGAACTTCACCCCTCCACTTT

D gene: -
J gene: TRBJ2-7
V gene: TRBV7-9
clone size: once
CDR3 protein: CASSPPGSGPSYEQYF
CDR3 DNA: TGTGCCAGCAGCCCGCCGGGGAGCGGGCCTTCCTACGAGCAGTACTTC

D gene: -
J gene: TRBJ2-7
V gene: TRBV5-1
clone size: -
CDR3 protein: CASSLTDGFYEQYF
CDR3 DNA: TGCGCCAGCAGCTTGACAGACGGATTCTACGAGCAGTACTTC

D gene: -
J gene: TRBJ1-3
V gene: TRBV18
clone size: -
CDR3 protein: CASSPQDVSSGNTIYF
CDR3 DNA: TGTGCCAGCTCACCACAGGACGTAAGCTCTGGAAACACCATATATTTT

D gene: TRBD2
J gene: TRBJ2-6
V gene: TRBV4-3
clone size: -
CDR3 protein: CASSQDPPRLAGGPMGANVLTF
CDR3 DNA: TGCGCCAGCAGCCAAGACCCCCCGAGACTAGCGGGAGGGCCGATGGGGGCCAACGTCCTGACTTTC

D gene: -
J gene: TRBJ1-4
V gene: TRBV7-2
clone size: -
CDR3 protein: CASSLLTSGEKLFF
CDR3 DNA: TGTGCCAGCAGCCTATTGACCAGTGGTGAAAAACTGTTTTTT

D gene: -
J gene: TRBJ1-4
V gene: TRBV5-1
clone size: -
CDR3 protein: CASSLGGQTNEKLFF
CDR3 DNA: TGCGCCAGCAGCTTGGGGGGACAAACTAATGAAAAACTGTTTTTT

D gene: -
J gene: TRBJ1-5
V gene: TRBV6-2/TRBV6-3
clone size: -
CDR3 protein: CASSRTVDNQPQHF
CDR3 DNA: TGTGCCAGCAGTCGGACAGTAGATAATCAGCCCCAGCATTTT

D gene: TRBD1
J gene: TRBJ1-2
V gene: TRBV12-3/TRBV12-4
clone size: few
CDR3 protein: CASNQDRGNGYTF
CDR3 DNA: TGTGCCAGCAATCAGGACAGGGGGAATGGCTACACCTTC

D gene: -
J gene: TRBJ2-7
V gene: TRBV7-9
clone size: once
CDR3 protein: CASSLVGSGVRTYYDEQYF
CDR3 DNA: TGTGCCAGCAGCTTAGTGGGTTCGGGGGTACGTACCTACTACGACGAGCAGTACTTC

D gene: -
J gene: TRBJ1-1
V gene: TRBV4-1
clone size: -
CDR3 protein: CASSQEVGSHTEAFF
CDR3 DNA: TGCGCCAGCAGCCAAGAGGTGGGGAGCCACACTGAAGCTTTCTTT

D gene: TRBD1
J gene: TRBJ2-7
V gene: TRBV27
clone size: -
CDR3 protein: CASSPSGLAQGEYF
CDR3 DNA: TGTGCCAGCAGCCCTAGTGGCCTAGCCCAGGGGGAGTACTTC